Below, one TCR beta chain is given with its context. The antigen is not known. Every immunoSEQ plate was one replicate of a subset's evenly spread DNA. Per the authors' pipeline: Junction-only sequences produced by ImmunoSEQ had no quality scores, so filtering differed. Only in-frame clones appear in the TCRdb table, and some are missing; sequencing was by immunoSEQ multiplex PCR. V and J calls and clone size are given by that table; D and trimming were obtained from the DNA. The sample lists about 1.1 million clones, about four fifths occurring once. The CDR3 sequence is 14 residues long. Trimming shortened V by 4 bases and J by 4 bases, and 13 bases separated the two germline ends. CDR1 KGHSH and CDR2 LQKENI come from the germline V gene. This entry is derived from a study of shared clonotypes between healthy human individuals. The study's findings and limits: Non-shared clonotypes had lower generation probabilities than those shared by all four donors. It was observed that around 5% of naive CD4 clonotypes were shared across a few donors.

The specimen sequenced was memory CD4+ T cells from PBMCs. Stated subset: CD45RA-negative fraction. The chain recombines TRBV18 with TRBJ2-5, with D perhaps being TRBD1 or TRBD2 (5 bases each). This clonotype originated in a man younger than 35 in good health. Some clones in this sample may be carry-over from other donors' samples. In DNA form, the CDR3 reads TGTGCCAGCTCACGAAGAGGGGATGGAGAGACCCAGTACTTC. Translation gives CASSRRGDGETQYF.